The clone carrying this T cell receptor beta chain was observed a handful of times. No antigen is known for it. TCRdb re-called the reads through MiXCR, storing one row per CDR3 protein. The sample consists of under 850,000 distinct CDR3 sequences, roughly 30% of them appearing once. The sample originates from a study of T cell repertoires in cytomegalovirus infection. Background on the study: Recently identified HLA-C-restricted CMV epitopes were among the peptides used. Carrying CMV and the relevant HLA type showed in public TCR beta signatures. The study's findings and limits: Using cumulative public TCR beta family frequency, the authors identified those who carried CMV together with the relevant HLA. In two of eight donors, the top clonotype was HLA-C-restricted CMV-specific.

Trimming shortened V by 5 bases and J by 10 bases, and 10 bases separated the two germline ends. The germline CDR1 and CDR2 sequences are MNHEY and SVGEGT. The CDR3 spans 11 residues. Here the sequenced sample was cultured PBMCs, taken from culture after CMV antigen stimulation. The J gene is TRBJ2-3, the V gene TRBV6-2 or TRBV6-3, with D possibly matching TRBD2 (6 bases). This clonotype originated in a human donor in good health (CMV status not recorded). Some clones in this sample may be carry-over from other donors' samples. CDR3 coding DNA: TGTGCCAGCAGTAGCGGGCCGTCGCAGTATTTT. Translated, it gives CASSSGPSQYF.